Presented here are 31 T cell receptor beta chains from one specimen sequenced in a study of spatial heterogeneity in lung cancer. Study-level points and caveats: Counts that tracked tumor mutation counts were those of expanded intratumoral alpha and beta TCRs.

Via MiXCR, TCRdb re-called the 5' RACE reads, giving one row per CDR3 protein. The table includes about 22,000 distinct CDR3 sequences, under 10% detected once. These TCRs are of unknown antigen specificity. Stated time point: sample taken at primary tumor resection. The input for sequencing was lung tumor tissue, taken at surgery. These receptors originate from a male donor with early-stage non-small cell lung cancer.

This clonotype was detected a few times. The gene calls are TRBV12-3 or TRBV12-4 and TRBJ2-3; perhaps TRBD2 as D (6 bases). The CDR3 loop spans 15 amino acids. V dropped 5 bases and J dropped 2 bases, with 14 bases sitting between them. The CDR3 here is CASSPRESHTDTQYF. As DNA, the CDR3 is TGTGCCAGCAGTCCCCGGGAGTCTCACACAGATACGCAGTATTTT.

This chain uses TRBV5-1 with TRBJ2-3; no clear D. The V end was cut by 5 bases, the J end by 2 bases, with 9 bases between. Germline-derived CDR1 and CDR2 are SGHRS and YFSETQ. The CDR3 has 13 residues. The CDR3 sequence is CASSLGNTDTQYF. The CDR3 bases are TGCGCCAGCAGTTTAGGGAACACAGATACGCAGTATTTT.

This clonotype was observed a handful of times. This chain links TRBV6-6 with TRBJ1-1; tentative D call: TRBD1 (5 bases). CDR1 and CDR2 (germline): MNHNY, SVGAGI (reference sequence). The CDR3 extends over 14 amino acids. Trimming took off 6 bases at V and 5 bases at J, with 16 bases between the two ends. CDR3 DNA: TGTGCCAGCAGCATACAGGTCGGGTGGACTGAAGCTTTCTTT. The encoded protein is CASSIQVGWTEAFF.

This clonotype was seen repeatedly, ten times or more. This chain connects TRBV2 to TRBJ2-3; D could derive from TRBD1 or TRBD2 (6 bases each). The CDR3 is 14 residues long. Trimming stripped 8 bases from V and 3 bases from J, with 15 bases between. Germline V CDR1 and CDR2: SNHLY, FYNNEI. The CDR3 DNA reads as TGTGCCAGCGGCAGGTCGGGGGCAACAGATACGCAGTATTTT. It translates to CASGRSGATDTQYF.

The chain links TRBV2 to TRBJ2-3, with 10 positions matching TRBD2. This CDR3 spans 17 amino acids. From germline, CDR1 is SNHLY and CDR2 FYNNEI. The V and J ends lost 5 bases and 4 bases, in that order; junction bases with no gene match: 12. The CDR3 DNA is TGTGCCAGCAGTCTAACAGGGTTAGCGGGAGGTGCAGATACGCAGTATTTT. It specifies CASSLTGLAGGADTQYF.

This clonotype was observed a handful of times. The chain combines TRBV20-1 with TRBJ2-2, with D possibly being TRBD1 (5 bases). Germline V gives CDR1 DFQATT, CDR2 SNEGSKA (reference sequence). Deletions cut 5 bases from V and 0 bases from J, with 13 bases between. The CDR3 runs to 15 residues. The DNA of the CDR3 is TGCAGTGCTGAAAGGACAAGTGCGAACACCGGGGAGCTGTTTTTT. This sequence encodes CSAERTSANTGELFF.

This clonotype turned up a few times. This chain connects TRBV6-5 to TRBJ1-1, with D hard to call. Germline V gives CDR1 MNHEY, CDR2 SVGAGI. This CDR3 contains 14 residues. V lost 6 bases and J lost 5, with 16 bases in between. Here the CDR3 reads CASRLLGAGTEAFF. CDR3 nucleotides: TGTGCCAGCAGGCTACTCGGTGCGGGGACTGAAGCTTTCTTT.

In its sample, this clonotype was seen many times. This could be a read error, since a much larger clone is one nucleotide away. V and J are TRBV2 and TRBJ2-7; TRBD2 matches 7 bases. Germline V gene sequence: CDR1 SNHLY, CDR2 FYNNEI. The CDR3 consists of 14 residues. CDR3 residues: CVSTETGGWYEQYF. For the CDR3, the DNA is TGTGTCAGCACCGAGACGGGGGGTTGGTACGAGCAGTACTTC.

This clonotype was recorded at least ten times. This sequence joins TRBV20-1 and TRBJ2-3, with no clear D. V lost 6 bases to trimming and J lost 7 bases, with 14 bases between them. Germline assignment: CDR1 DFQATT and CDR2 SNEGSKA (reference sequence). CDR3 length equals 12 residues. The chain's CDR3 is CSARLSGNTQYF. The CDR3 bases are TGCAGTGCGCGCCTGTCCGGAAATACGCAGTATTTT.

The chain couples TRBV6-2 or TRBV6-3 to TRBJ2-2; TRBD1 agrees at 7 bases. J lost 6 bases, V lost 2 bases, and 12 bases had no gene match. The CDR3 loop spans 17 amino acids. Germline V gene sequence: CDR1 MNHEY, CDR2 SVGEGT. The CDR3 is CASSYPGTEGRPGELFF. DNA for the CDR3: TGTGCCAGCAGTTACCCTGGGACAGAGGGGCGCCCCGGGGAGCTGTTTTTT.

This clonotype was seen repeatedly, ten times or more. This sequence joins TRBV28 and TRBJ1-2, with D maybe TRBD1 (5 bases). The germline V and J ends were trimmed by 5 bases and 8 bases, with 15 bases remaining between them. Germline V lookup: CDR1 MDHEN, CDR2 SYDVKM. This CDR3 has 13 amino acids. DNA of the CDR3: TGTGCCAGCAGTATCCTCCCAGGGAGCGGCTACACCTTC. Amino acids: CASSILPGSGYTF.

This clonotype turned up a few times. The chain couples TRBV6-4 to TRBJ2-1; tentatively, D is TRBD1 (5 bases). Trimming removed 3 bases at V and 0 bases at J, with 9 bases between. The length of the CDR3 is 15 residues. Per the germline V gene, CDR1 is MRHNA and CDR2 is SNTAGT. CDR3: CASSEGPYSYNEQFF. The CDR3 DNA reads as TGTGCCAGCAGTGAGGGGCCGTACTCCTACAATGAGCAGTTCTTC.

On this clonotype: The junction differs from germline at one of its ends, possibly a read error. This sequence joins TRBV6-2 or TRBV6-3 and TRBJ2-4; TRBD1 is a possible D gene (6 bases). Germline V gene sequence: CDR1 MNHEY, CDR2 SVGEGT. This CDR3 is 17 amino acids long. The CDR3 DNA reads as TGTGCCAGCAGCTCCTTGACTCAGGGGTTAGCCAAAACCATTCAGTACTTC. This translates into CASSSLTQGLAKTIQYF.

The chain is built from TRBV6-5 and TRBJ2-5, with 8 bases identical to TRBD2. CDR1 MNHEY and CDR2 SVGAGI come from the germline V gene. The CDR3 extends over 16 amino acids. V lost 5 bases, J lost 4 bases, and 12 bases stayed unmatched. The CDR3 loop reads CASSPRLGGARETQYF. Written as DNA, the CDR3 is TGTGCCAGCAGTCCTAGACTCGGGGGGGCGAGAGAGACCCAGTACTTC.

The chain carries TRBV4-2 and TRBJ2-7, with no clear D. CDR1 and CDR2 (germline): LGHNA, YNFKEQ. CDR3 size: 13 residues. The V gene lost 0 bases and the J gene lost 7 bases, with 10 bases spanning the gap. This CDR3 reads CASSQEVAREQYF. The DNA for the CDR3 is TGTGCCAGCAGCCAAGAGGTGGCGAGGGAGCAGTACTTC.

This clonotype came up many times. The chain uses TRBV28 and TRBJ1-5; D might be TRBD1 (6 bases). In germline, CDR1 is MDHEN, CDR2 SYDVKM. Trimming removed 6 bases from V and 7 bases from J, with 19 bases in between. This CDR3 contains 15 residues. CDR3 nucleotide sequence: TGTGCCAGCAGAGGCGGGACAAGTGGGGGGCAGCCCCAGCATTTT. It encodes CASRGGTSGGQPQHF.

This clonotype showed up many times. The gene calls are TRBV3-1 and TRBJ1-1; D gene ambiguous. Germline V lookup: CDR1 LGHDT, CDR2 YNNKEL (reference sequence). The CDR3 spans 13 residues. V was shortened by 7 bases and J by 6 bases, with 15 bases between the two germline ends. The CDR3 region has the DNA TGTGCCAGCACCCACTCTGGGCTTGCTGAAGCTTTCTTT. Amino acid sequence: CASTHSGLAEAFF.

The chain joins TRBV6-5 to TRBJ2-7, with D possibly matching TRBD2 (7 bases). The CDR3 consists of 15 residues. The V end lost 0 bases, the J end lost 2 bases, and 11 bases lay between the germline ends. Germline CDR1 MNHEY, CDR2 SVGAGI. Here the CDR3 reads CASSYSAGAAYEQYF. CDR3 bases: TGTGCCAGCAGTTACTCCGCGGGGGCGGCCTACGAGCAGTACTTC.

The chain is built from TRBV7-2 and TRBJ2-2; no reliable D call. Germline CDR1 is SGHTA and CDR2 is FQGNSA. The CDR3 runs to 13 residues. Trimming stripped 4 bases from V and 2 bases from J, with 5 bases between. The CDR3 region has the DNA TGTGCCAGCAGCTCGGCAAACACCGGGGAGCTGTTTTTT. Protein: CASSSANTGELFF.

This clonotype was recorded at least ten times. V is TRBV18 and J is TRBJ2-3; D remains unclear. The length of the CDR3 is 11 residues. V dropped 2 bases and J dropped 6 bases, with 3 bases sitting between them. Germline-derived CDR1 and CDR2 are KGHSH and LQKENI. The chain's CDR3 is CASSPDDTQYF. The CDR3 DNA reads TGTGCCAGCTCACCAGACGATACGCAGTATTTT.

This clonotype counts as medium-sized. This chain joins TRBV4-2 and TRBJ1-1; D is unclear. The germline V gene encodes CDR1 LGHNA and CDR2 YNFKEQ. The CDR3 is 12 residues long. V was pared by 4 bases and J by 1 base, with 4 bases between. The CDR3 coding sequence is TGTGCCAGCAGCCCATCGAACACTGAAGCTTTCTTT. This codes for CASSPSNTEAFF.

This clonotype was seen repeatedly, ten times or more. CDR3 loop: CASSLRHNEQFF. The CDR3 DNA follows: TGTGCCAGCAGCTTACGGCACAATGAGCAGTTCTTC. The chain links TRBV7-9 to TRBJ2-1; no definite D call. V shed 2 bases and J shed 5 bases, with 4 bases lying between them. CDR3 size: 12 residues. The V gene's germline CDR1 is SEHNR and CDR2 FQNEAQ (reference sequence).

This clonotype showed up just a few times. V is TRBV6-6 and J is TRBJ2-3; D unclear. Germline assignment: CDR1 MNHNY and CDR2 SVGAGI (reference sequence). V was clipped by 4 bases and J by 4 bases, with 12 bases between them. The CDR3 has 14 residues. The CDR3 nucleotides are TGTGCCAGCAGTTCTAGAGTCGTAGCAGATACGCAGTATTTT. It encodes CASSSRVVADTQYF.

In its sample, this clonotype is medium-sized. The CDR3 is CASSLAAGAQPQHF. As DNA, the CDR3 is TGTGCCAGCAGCCTTGCGGCAGGGGCTCAGCCCCAGCATTTT. The J gene is TRBJ1-5, the V gene TRBV28; possibly TRBD1 for D (6 bases). Trimming cost V 6 bases and J 6 bases, with 15 bases left between them. The CDR3 covers 14 residues. Germline-derived CDR1 and CDR2 are MDHEN and SYDVKM.

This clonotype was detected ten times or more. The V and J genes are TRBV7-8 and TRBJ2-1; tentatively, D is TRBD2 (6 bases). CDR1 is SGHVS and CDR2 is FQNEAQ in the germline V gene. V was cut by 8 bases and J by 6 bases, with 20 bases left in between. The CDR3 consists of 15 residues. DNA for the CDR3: TGTGCCAGCGGTCCGGGACTCCCCACCGGCAATGAGCAGTTCTTC. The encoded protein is CASGPGLPTGNEQFF.

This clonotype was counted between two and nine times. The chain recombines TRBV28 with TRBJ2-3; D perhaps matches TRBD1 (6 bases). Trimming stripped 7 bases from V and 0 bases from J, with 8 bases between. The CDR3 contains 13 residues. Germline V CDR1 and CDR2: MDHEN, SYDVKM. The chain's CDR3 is CASIGGSTDTQYF. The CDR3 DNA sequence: TGTGCCAGCATAGGGGGTAGCACAGATACGCAGTATTTT.

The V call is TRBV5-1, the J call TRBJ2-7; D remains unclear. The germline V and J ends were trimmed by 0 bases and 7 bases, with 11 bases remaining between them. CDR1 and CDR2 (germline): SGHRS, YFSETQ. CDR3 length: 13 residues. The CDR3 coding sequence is TGCGCCAGCAGCTTGGCCGACGAAGCGGAGCAGTACTTC. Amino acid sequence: CASSLADEAEQYF. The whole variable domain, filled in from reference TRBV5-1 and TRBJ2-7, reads KAGVTQTPRYLIKTRGQQVTLSCSPISGHRSVSWYQQTPGQGLQFLFEYFSETQRNKGNFPGRFSGRQFSNSRSEMNVSTLELGDSALYLCASSLADEAEQYFGPGTRLTVT.

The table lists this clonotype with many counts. This CDR3 reads CSARDPGGQRYEQYF. The CDR3 coding sequence is TGCAGTGCTAGAGACCCAGGGGGCCAAAGGTACGAGCAGTACTTC. V gene TRBV20-1 combines with J gene TRBJ2-7, with 8 bases fitting TRBD1. Germline-derived CDR1 and CDR2 are DFQATT and SNEGSKA (reference sequence). The length of the CDR3 is 15 residues. With V trimmed by 0 bases and J by 4 bases, 8 bases remained unmatched.

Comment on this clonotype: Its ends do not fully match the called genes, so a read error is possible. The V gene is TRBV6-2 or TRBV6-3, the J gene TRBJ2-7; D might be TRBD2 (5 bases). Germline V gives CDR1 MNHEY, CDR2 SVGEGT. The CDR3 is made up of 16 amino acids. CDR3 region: CASSWPPADGIYEQHF. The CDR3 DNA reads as TGTGCCAGCAGTTGGCCCCCAGCGGATGGAATCTACGAGCAGCACTTC.

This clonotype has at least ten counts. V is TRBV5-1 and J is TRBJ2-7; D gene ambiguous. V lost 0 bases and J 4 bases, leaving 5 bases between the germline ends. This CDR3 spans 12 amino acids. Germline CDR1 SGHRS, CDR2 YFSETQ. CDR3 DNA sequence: TGCGCCAGCAGCTTGGAAGGGTACGAGCAGTACTTC. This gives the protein CASSLEGYEQYF.

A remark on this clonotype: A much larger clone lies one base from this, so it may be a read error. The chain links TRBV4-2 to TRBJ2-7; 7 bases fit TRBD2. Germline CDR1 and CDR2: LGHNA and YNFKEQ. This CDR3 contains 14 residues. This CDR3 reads CASSHSGGSGEQHF. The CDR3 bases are TGTGCCAGCAGCCATTCGGGGGGTTCAGGTGAGCAGCACTTC.